The 23 T cell receptor beta chains given below trace back to one sample, sequenced in a study of blood T cell repertoires in COVID-19. This table comes from immunoSEQ multiplex PCR, and its TCRdb copy is limited to in-frame clones, with some not included. Here the sample spans 100,000 to 150,000 clones, 87% being singletons. The material sequenced was peripheral blood. The source is a woman in her fifties or sixties with acute or convalescent COVID-19.

The rearrangement joins TRBV7-9 to TRBJ1-4; the match to TRBD1 covers 7 bases. This CDR3 has 14 residues. J gave up 7 bases and V 1 base, and 3 bases lay outside the gene matches. Germline V lookup: CDR1 SEHNR, CDR2 FQNEAQ (reference sequence). The CDR3 bases are TGTGCCAGCAGCTTAGGGAGGGGGCCTGAAAAACTGTTTTTT. Translation: CASSLGRGPEKLFF.

In its sample, this clone was seen once. The rearrangement links TRBV6-5 to TRBJ2-2, with D possibly being TRBD2 (5 bases). The CDR3 spans 14 residues. Germline assignment: CDR1 MNHEY and CDR2 SVGAGI. Trimming pared 2 bases from V and 3 bases from J, leaving 7 bases between. The CDR3 sequence is CASSYREDTGELFF. The CDR3 coding sequence is TGTGCCAGCAGTTACCGGGAAGACACCGGGGAGCTGTTTTTT.

The chain joins TRBV19 to TRBJ2-5; D is possibly TRBD1 (7 bases). V was pared by 3 bases and J by 5 bases, with 13 bases between. The CDR3 has 14 residues. Germline V lookup: CDR1 LNHDA, CDR2 SQIVND (reference sequence). CDR3 sequence reads: CASSITTGRETQYF. CDR3 in DNA: TGTGCCAGTAGTATTACGACAGGGAGGGAGACCCAGTACTTC.

V is TRBV6-1 and J is TRBJ1-4, with D perhaps matching TRBD1 (5 bases). This CDR3 region has 15 residues. Germline V gives CDR1 MNHNS, CDR2 SASEGT. Trimming stripped 3 bases from V and 0 bases from J, with 8 bases between. CDR3 in DNA: TGTGCCAGCAGTGAGCGGGGCGCAACTAATGAAAAACTGTTTTTT. This sequence encodes CASSERGATNEKLFF.

This clone was seen once. The CDR3 loop is CASSLALGAEKLFF. CDR3 coding DNA: TGTGCCAGCAGCTTAGCGCTAGGGGCTGAAAAACTGTTTTTT. The chain has TRBV7-9 and TRBJ1-4; possible D gene TRBD1, 5 bases. The V gene lost 0 bases and the J gene lost 7 bases, with 9 bases spanning the gap. CDR1 SEHNR and CDR2 FQNEAQ come from the germline V gene (reference sequence). CDR3 length equals 14 residues.

This chain joins TRBV6-5 and TRBJ1-3, with D possibly matching TRBD1 (6 bases). The CDR3 totals 15 residues. Germline V gene sequence: CDR1 MNHEY, CDR2 SVGAGI. V was cut by 7 bases and J by 2 bases, with 15 bases left in between. CDR3 in DNA: TGTGCCAGCAATTTCAGGGGTGAAACTGGAAACACCATATATTTT. Translating it yields CASNFRGETGNTIYF.

This chain connects TRBV18 to TRBJ2-4; D is possibly TRBD2 (7 bases). Germline V gene lookup returns CDR1 KGHSH and CDR2 LQKENI. Trimming removed 0 bases from V and 4 bases from J, with 16 bases in between. The CDR3 is 17 amino acids. CDR3 nucleotides: TGTGCCAGCTCACCACCGGGGGGGGCCGATTTGAAAAACATTCAGTACTTC. It codes for CASSPPGGADLKNIQYF.

The chain employs TRBV6-5 and TRBJ1-3; D remains unclear. CDR3 length: 14 residues. V lost 10 bases to trimming and J lost 4 bases, with 17 bases between them. Germline CDR1 and CDR2: MNHEY and SVGAGI. The CDR3 coding sequence is TGTGCCACCCTGACTCCGGTTAGAGGAAACACCATATATTTT. Protein: CATLTPVRGNTIYF.

V gene TRBV21-1 combines with J gene TRBJ1-4. TRBV21-1 is termed a pseudogene. This CDR3 comprises 17 residues. Here the CDR3 reads CASSKRESGKPYEKLFF. The CDR3 DNA sequence: TGTGCCAGCAGCAAAAGGGAGTCGGGTAAGCCCTATGAAAAACTGTTTTTT.

The chain employs TRBV18 and TRBJ2-5; 8 bases map to TRBD2. CDR1 KGHSH and CDR2 LQKENI come from the germline V gene. After removal of 3 bases from V and 5 bases from J, the junction contained 8 bases not matched to a gene. CDR3 length: 15 residues. CDR3 nucleotide sequence: TGTGCCAGCTCACCGTCGAGCGGGGGATGGGAGACCCAGTACTTC. Translating gives CASSPSSGGWETQYF.

The chain has TRBV5-1 and TRBJ2-3, with D possibly matching TRBD2 (6 bases). The CDR3 is 16 amino acids. Germline lookup yields CDR1 SGHRS and CDR2 YFSETQ. V was cut by 0 bases and J by 6 bases, with 17 bases left in between. The CDR3 spells CASSLALGGGGDTQYF. CDR3 DNA: TGCGCCAGCAGCTTGGCCCTTGGGGGAGGAGGGGATACGCAGTATTTT.

The V call is TRBV4-1, the J call TRBJ2-1; tentatively, D is TRBD1 (6 bases). Per the germline V gene, CDR1 is MGHRA and CDR2 is YSYEKL. CDR3 length: 18 amino acids. V shed 4 bases and J shed 8 bases, with 27 bases lying between them. CDR3 bases: TGCGCCAGCAGCCCTTCTCTCACCGGGGCAGGGGACGGCGATGAGCAGTTCTTC. Translated: CASSPSLTGAGDGDEQFF.

The genes are TRBV29-1 and TRBJ1-2; the D gene is possibly TRBD1 (6 bases). Germline values: CDR1 SQVTM, CDR2 ANQGSEA. Trimming pared 6 bases from V and 4 bases from J, leaving 18 bases between. The CDR3 has 14 residues. CDR3 sequence (DNA): TGCAGCGTGCAGAAACAGGGCAGGAGCTATGGCTACACCTTC. Translating gives CSVQKQGRSYGYTF.

The rearrangement links TRBV6-1 to TRBJ1-4; D gene unclear. Trimming removed 0 bases at V and 7 bases at J, with 12 bases between. In germline, CDR1 is MNHNS, CDR2 SASEGT. The CDR3 contains 15 residues. The CDR3 DNA sequence: TGTGCCAGCAGTGAAGCGCCTCGGGGAGCTGAAAAACTGTTTTTT. It encodes CASSEAPRGAEKLFF.

The CDR3 bases are TGTGCCAGCACTCAGGGAATAAATGAAAAACTGTTTTTT. Amino acid sequence: CASTQGINEKLFF. The chain has TRBV6-5 and TRBJ1-4; D perhaps matches TRBD1 (5 bases). This CDR3 is built from 13 residues. Trimming pared 7 bases from V and 5 bases from J, leaving 11 bases between. Germline lookup yields CDR1 MNHEY and CDR2 SVGAGI.

The chain couples TRBV25-1 to TRBJ1-1; TRBD1 might be the D (5 bases). CDR3 length equals 12 residues. Trimming left V 8 bases short and J 5 bases short, with 12 bases between. The germline V gene encodes CDR1 MGHDK and CDR2 SYGVNS. The CDR3 loop is CASQGDETEAFF. CDR3 DNA: TGTGCCAGCCAGGGTGATGAGACTGAAGCTTTCTTT.

V usage is TRBV10-3 and J usage is TRBJ2-5; 7 nucleotides agree with TRBD2. The CDR3 extends over 13 amino acids. Germline CDR1 is ENHRY and CDR2 is SYGVKD. J gave up 5 bases and V 6 bases, and 6 bases lay outside the gene matches. CDR3 amino acids: CAIRGGDSETQYF. The CDR3 DNA reads as TGTGCCATCAGGGGAGGGGACTCGGAGACCCAGTACTTC.

This rearrangement joins TRBV21-1 to TRBJ2-7; the table's D call of TRBD2 was not tested on the DNA. TRBV21-1 is reported as a pseudogene. CDR3 length equals 20 residues. The CDR3 reads CASSKETPTPVGEGGFEQYV. The CDR3 coding sequence is TGTGCCAGCAGCAAAGAGACTCCGACACCGGTGGGGGAGGGAGGATTCGAGCAGTACGTC.

The CDR3 protein is CASRATVYTEAFF. The DNA of the CDR3 is TGTGCCAGTAGGGCGACAGTCTACACTGAAGCTTTCTTT. The chain has TRBV19 and TRBJ1-1, with a tentative D call TRBD1 (5 bases). The CDR3 has 13 residues. The germline V gene encodes CDR1 LNHDA and CDR2 SQIVND (reference sequence). Trimming pared 6 bases from V and 3 bases from J, leaving 11 bases between.

The chain links TRBV21-1 to TRBJ2-5; whether TRBD1, the table's D call, matches the DNA was not checked. TRBV21-1 constitutes a pseudogene. CDR3 length: 18 residues. The CDR3 bases are TGTGCCAGCAGCAAAGCCCCAAGGAAGGGGAAAACAACGGAGACCCAGTACTTC. Protein: CASSKAPRKGKTTETQYF.

The CDR3 loop is CAWSNGTGVGQPQHF. The CDR3 DNA follows: TGTGCCTGGAGTAACGGGACAGGGGTGGGTCAGCCCCAGCATTTT. This chain connects TRBV30 to TRBJ1-5, with 10 bases matching TRBD1. Germline CDR1 reads GTSNPN; CDR2 reads SVGIG (reference sequence). The length of the CDR3 is 15 residues. J gave up 6 bases and V 2 bases, and 7 bases lay outside the gene matches.

This chain connects TRBV18 to TRBJ1-2; 7 bases map to TRBD1. The germline V gene encodes CDR1 KGHSH and CDR2 LQKENI. V dropped 2 bases and J dropped 3; count of bases not matched to a gene: 0. CDR3 size: 13 residues. The CDR3 loop reads CASSPTGDYGYTF. In DNA form, the CDR3 reads TGTGCCAGCTCACCAACAGGGGACTATGGCTACACCTTC.

The chain links TRBV3-1 (or the pseudogene TRBV3-2) to TRBJ1-1, with a possible D match to TRBD1 (6 bases). Trimming removed 6 bases at V and 0 bases at J, with 11 bases between. The CDR3 covers 14 residues. CDR1 and CDR2 (germline): LGHDT, YNNKEL (reference sequence). This CDR3 reads CASSPTGMNTEAFF. The CDR3 bases are TGTGCCAGCAGTCCGACAGGAATGAACACTGAAGCTTTCTTT.